A single sample is the source of the 12 T cell receptor beta chains below, sequenced in a study of blood T cells in healthy people across ages. A second PCR, run for about 7 to 11 cycles, used a sample-barcoded 5' primer plus a J-beta primer mix. TCRdb re-analysed the 5' RACE reads in MiXCR, keeping a single row per CDR3 protein. The table records 900,000 to 950,000 distinct CDR3 sequences, about 27% of them present only once. Separately, the same data were catalogued under a study of T cells of mothers and their children.

The sample taken for sequencing was blood. These receptors were collected from a woman aged 40 to 50 in good health.

The chain employs TRBV6-5 and TRBJ1-6, with D perhaps matching TRBD1 (5 bases). The germline gives CDR1 MNHEY, CDR2 SVGAGI. The CDR3 is 12 residues long. V was shortened by 5 bases and J by 15 bases, with 14 bases between the two germline ends. CDR3 coding DNA: TGTGCCAGCAGTCCCGCAGGGTGGGGCCTCCACTTT. This translates into CASSPAGWGLHF.

This clonotype was recorded once. The chain employs TRBV7-3 and TRBJ2-3, with 10 positions matching TRBD2. V lost 8 bases and J lost 4; bases outside the gene matches: 12. CDR1 and CDR2 from the germline V gene are SGHTA and FQGTGA. The CDR3 covers 16 residues. In DNA, the CDR3 is TGTGCCAGCTGCTACCTAGCGGGGGTACTCCCAGATACGCAGTATTTT. Translated: CASCYLAGVLPDTQYF.

V usage is TRBV28 and J usage is TRBJ1-4, with TRBD1 identical over 8 bases. The CDR3 has 15 residues. V lost 5 bases, J lost 5 bases, and 7 bases stayed unmatched. Looked up from germline, CDR1 is MDHEN and CDR2 is SYDVKM. This CDR3 reads CASSDFRTGNEKLFF. CDR3 bases: TGTGCCAGCAGTGATTTTCGGACAGGGAATGAAAAACTGTTTTTT.

The V gene is TRBV19, the J gene TRBJ2-1, with D maybe TRBD1 (5 bases). The CDR3 extends over 16 amino acids. V shed 7 bases and J shed 0 bases, with 16 bases lying between them. Per germline, CDR1 LNHDA and CDR2 SQIVND (reference sequence). Written as DNA, the CDR3 is TGTGCCAGTAACCACAAGACAGCCAGCTCCTACAATGAGCAGTTCTTC. Its protein product is CASNHKTASSYNEQFF.

In this sample, this clonotype turned up a few times. The genes are TRBV20-1 and TRBJ2-1, with D possibly matching TRBD2 (6 bases). V lost 0 bases and J 7 bases, leaving 22 bases between the germline ends. The CDR3 contains 17 residues. The V gene's germline CDR1 is DFQATT and CDR2 SNEGSKA (reference sequence). CDR3 nucleotides: TGCAGTGCTAGAGAGGCGTCCGGGGGATTCAGGAGTAATGAGCAGTTCTTC. Its protein is CSAREASGGFRSNEQFF.

In its sample, this clonotype was seen a few times. For the CDR3, the DNA is TGTGCCAGCAGTTCCCTCGCCCAAGAGACCCAGTACTTC. It codes for CASSSLAQETQYF. The rearrangement joins TRBV28 to TRBJ2-5; D is uncertain. The CDR3 is made up of 13 amino acids. Germline V gives CDR1 MDHEN, CDR2 SYDVKM. Deletions cut 4 bases from V and 1 base from J, with 7 bases between.

This clonotype appeared a few times. V usage is TRBV5-1 and J usage is TRBJ2-5; TRBD1 matches 8 bases. Per germline, CDR1 SGHRS and CDR2 YFSETQ. With 2 bases clipped from V and 5 bases from J, the junction kept 8 bases outside the gene matches. This CDR3 is built from 15 residues. The CDR3 spells CASSFTGGSGETQYF. The CDR3 DNA reads TGCGCCAGCAGCTTTACAGGGGGATCGGGGGAGACCCAGTACTTC.

This chain links TRBV5-1 with TRBJ1-6; a weak D match, TRBD1 (6 bases). V was cut by 7 bases and J by 0 bases, with 14 bases left in between. The length of the CDR3 is 16 residues. The germline CDR1 and CDR2 sequences are SGHRS and YFSETQ. DNA of the CDR3: TGCGCCAGCGGGCCAGGGGAGAGCTCCTATAATTCACCCCTCCACTTT. This encodes CASGPGESSYNSPLHF.

This clonotype was found once. The rearrangement joins TRBV12-3 or TRBV12-4 to TRBJ1-6, with 8 positions matching TRBD1. Germline trimming cut 4 bases from V and 14 bases from J; bases unmatched to any gene: 10. The CDR3 sequence is 14 residues long. The CDR3 DNA sequence: TGTGCCAGCAGTTCGGGACAGGCCGGAGAGGCCCTCCACTTT. The encoded protein is CASSSGQAGEALHF.

CDR3 region: CASSAPSLGYGYTF. For the CDR3, the DNA is TGTGCCAGCAGTGCGCCTTCTTTGGGGTATGGCTACACCTTC. The J gene is TRBJ1-2, the V gene TRBV28; D is ambiguous. Per the germline V gene, CDR1 is MDHEN and CDR2 is SYDVKM. Trimming pared 5 bases from V and 5 bases from J, leaving 15 bases between. The CDR3 runs 14 residues.

The J gene is TRBJ2-7, the V gene TRBV7-2, with no clear D. The V and J ends lost 3 bases and 7 bases respectively, with 25 bases between them. This CDR3 is built from 17 residues. CDR1 and CDR2 (germline): SGHTA, FQGNSA. The CDR3 DNA sequence: TGTGCCAGCAGCTTGGGCTTCGGTCATCTCTCCTACAATGAGCAGTACTTC. Protein: CASSLGFGHLSYNEQYF.

Only a few counts were recorded for this clonotype. J is TRBJ1-1 and V is TRBV4-3; the match to TRBD1 covers 11 bases. CDR1 is LGHNA and CDR2 is YSLEER in the germline V gene. After removal of 1 base from V and 6 bases from J, the junction contained 4 bases not matched to a gene. This CDR3 is 15 amino acids long. For the CDR3, the DNA is TGCGCCAGCAGCCAAGGGACAGGGGGCGGCCCTGAAGCTTTCTTT. The encoded protein is CASSQGTGGGPEAFF.